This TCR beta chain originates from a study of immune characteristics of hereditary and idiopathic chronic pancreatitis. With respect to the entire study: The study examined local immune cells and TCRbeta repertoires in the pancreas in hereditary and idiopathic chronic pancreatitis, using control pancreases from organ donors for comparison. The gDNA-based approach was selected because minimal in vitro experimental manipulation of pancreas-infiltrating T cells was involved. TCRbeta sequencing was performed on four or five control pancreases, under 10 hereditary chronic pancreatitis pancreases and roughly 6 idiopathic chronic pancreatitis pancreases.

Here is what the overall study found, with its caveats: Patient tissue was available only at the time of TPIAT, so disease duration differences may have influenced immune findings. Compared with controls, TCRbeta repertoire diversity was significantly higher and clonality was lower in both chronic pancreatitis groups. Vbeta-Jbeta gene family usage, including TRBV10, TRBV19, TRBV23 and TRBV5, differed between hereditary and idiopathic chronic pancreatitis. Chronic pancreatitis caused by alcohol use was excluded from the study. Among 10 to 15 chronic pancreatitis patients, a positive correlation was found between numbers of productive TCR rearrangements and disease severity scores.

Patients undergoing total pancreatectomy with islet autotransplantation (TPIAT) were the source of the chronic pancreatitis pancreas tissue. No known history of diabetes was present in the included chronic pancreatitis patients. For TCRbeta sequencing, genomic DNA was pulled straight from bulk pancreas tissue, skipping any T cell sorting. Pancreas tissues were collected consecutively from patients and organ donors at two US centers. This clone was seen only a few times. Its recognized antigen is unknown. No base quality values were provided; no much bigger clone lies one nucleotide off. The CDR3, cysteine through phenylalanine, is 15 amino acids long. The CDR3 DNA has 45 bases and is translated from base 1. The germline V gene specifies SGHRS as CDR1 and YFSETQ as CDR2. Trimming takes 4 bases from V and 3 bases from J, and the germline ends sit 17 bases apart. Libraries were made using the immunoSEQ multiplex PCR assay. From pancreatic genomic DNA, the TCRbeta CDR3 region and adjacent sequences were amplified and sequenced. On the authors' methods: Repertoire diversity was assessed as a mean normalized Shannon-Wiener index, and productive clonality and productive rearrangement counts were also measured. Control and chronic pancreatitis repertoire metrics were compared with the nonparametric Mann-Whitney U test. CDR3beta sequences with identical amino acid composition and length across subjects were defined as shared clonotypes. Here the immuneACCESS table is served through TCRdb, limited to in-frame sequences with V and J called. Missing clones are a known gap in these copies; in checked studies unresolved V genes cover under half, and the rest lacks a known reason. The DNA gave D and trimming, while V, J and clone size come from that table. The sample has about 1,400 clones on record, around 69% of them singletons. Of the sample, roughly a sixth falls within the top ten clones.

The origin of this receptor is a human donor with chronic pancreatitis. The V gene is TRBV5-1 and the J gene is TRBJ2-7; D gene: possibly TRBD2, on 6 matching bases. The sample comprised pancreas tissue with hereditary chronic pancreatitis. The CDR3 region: CASSPHGTGVYEQYF. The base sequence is TGCGCCAGCAGCCCCCACGGGACTGGGGTCTACGAGCAGTACTTC. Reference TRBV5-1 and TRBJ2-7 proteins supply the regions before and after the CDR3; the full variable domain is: KAGVTQTPRYLIKTRGQQVTLSCSPISGHRSVSWYQQTPGQGLQFLFEYFSETQRNKGNFPGRFSGRQFSNSRSEMNVSTLELGDSALYLCASSPHGTGVYEQYFGPGTRLTVT.